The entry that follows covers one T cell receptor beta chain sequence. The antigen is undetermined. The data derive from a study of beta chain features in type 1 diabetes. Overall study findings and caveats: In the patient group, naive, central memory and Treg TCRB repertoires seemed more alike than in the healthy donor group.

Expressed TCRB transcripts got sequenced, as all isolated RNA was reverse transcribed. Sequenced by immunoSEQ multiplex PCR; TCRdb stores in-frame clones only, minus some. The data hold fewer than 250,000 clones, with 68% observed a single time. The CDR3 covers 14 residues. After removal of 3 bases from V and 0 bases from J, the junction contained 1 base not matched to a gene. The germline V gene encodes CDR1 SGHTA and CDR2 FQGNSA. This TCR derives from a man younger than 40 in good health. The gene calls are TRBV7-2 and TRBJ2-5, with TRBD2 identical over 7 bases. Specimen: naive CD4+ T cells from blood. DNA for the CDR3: TGTGCCAGCAGCTTCGGGGGGTACCAAGAGACCCAGTACTTC. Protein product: CASSFGGYQETQYF.